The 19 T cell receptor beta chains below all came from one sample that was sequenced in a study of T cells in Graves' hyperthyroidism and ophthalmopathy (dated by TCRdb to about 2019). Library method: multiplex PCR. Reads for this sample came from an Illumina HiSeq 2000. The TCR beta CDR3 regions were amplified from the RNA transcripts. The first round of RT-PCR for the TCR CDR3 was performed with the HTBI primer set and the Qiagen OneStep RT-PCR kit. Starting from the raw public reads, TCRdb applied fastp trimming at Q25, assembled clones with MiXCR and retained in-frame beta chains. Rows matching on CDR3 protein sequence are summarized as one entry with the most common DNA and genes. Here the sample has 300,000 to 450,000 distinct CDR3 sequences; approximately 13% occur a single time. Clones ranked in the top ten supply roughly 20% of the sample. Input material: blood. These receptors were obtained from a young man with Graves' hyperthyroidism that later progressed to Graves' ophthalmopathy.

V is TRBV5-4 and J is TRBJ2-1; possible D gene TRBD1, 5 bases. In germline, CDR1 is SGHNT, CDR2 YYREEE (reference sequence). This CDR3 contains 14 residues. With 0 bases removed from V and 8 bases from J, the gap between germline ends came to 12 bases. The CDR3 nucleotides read TGTGCCAGCAGCTTGGTGGTGGGGCAGGATGAGCAGTTCTTC. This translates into CASSLVVGQDEQFF.

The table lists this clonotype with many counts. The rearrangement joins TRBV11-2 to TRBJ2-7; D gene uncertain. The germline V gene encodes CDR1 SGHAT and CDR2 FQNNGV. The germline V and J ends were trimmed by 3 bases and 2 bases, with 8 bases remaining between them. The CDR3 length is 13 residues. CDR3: CASSFDVAYEQYF. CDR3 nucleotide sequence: TGTGCCAGCAGCTTTGACGTGGCCTACGAGCAGTACTTC.

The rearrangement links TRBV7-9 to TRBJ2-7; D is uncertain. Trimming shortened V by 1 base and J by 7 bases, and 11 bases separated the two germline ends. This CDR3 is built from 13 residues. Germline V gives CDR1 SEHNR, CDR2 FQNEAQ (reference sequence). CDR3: CASSLDGGWEQYF. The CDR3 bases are TGTGCCAGCAGCTTAGATGGTGGGTGGGAGCAGTACTTC.

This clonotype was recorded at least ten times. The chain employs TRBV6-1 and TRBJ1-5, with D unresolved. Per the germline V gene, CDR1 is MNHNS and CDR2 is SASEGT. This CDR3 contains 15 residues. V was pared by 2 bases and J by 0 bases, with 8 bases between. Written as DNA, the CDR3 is TGTGCCAGCAGTGAAATACAGTTTAGCAATCAGCCCCAGCATTTT. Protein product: CASSEIQFSNQPQHF.

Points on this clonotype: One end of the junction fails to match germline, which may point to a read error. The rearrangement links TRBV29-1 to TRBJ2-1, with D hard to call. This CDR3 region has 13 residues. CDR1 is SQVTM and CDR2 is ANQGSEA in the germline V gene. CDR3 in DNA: TGCAGCGTGAGACCACCTGGATACAATGAGCAGCTCTTC. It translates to CSVRPPGYNEQLF.

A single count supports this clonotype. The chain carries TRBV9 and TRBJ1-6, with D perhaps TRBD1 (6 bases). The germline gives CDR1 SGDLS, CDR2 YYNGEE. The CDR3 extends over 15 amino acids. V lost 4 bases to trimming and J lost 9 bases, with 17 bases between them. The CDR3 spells CASSSPDRRGSPLHF. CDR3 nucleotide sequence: TGTGCCAGCAGCTCACCAGACAGGCGCGGTTCACCCCTCCACTTT.

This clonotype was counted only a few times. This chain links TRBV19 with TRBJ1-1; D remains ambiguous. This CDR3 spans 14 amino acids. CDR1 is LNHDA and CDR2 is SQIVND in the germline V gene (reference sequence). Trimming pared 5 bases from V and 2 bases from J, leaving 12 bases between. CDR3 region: CASSDRIPNTEAFF. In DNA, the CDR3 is TGTGCCAGTAGTGACCGAATACCCAACACTGAAGCTTTCTTT.

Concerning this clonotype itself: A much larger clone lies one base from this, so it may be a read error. The CDR3 sequence is CASSQAGTGYFCEQYF. The CDR3 coding sequence is TGTGCCAGCAGTCAAGCCGGGACAGGGTACTTCTGCGAGCAGTACTTC. V is TRBV7-9 and J is TRBJ2-7, with 9 bases fitting TRBD1. The germline V gene encodes CDR1 SEHNR and CDR2 FQNEAQ (reference sequence). The trim removed 6 bases at V and 6 bases at J, leaving 15 bases unmatched. The CDR3 is made up of 16 amino acids.

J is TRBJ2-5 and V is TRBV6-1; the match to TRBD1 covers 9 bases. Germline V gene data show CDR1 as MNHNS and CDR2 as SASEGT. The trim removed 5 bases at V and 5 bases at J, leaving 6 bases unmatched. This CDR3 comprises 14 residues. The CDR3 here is CASSWSGTGETQYF. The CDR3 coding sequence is TGTGCCAGCAGTTGGTCCGGGACAGGGGAGACCCAGTACTTC.

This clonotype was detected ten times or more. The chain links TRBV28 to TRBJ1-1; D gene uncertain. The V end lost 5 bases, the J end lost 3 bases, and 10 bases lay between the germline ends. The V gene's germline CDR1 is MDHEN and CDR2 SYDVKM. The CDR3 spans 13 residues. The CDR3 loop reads CASSAAYDTEAFF. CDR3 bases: TGTGCCAGCAGTGCAGCTTATGACACTGAAGCTTTCTTT.

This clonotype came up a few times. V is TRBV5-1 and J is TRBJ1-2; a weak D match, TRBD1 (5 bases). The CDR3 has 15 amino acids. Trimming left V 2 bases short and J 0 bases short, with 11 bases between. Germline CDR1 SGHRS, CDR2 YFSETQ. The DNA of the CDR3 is TGCGCCAGCAGCTTAGTGTCCAGGGCTAACTATGGCTACACCTTC. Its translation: CASSLVSRANYGYTF.

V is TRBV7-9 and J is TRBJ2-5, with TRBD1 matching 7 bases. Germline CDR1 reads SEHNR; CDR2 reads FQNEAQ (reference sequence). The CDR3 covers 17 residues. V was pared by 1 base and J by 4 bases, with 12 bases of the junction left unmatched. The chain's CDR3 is CASSLDRQGGFGETQYF. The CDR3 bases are TGTGCCAGCAGCTTAGACAGACAGGGTGGATTTGGAGAGACCCAGTACTTC.

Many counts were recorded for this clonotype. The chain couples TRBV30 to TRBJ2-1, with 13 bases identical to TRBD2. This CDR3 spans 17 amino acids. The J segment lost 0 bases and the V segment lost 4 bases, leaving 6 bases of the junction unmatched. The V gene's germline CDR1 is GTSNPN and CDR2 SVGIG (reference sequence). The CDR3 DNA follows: TGTGCCTGGACCGGGACTAGCGGGGTCAGCTCCTACAATGAGCAGTTCTTC. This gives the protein CAWTGTSGVSSYNEQFF.

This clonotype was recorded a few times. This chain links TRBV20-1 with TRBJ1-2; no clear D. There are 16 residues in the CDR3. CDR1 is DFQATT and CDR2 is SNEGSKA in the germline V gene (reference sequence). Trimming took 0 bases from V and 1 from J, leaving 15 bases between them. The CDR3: CSARDTLRRVNYGYTF. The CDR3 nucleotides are TGCAGTGCTAGAGATACCCTCCGACGGGTTAACTATGGCTACACCTTC.

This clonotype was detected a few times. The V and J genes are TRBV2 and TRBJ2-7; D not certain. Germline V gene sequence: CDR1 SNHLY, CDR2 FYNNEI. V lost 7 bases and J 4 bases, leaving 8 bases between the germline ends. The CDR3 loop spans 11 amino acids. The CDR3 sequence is CASIRFYEQYF. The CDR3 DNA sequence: TGTGCCAGCATAAGATTTTACGAGCAGTACTTC.

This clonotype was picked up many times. The CDR3 protein is CATSDPPRSGGLETQYF. The CDR3 DNA follows: TGTGCCACCAGTGATCCCCCGAGGAGCGGGGGTTTGGAGACCCAGTACTTC. This chain joins TRBV24-1 and TRBJ2-5; 8 positions agree with TRBD2. Germline lookup yields CDR1 KGHDR and CDR2 SFDVKD. The CDR3 has 17 amino acids. V was clipped by 3 bases and J by 5 bases; unmatched bases: 13.

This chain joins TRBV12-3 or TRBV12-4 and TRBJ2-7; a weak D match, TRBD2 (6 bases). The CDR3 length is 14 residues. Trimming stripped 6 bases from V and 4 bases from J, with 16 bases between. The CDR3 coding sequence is TGTGCCAGCAGGACGGGACTCCTGGGGTACGAGCAGTACTTC. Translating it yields CASRTGLLGYEQYF.

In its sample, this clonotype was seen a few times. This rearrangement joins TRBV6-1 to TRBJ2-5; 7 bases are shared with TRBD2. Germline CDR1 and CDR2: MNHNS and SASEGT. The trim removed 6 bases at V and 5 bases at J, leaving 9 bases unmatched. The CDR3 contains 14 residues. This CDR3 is CASSTGGALETQYF. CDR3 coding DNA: TGTGCCAGCAGCACGGGAGGTGCTCTGGAGACCCAGTACTTC.

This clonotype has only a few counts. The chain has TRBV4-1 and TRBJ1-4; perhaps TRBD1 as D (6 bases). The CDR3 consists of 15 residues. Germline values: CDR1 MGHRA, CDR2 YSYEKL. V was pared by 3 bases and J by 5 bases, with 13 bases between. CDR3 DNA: TGCGCCAGCAGCCATATACAGGGAGGGAATGAAAAACTGTTTTTT. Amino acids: CASSHIQGGNEKLFF.